These T cell receptor beta chains were read from a single sample in a study of T cell responses to AZD1222 COVID-19 vaccine. Assay: immunoSEQ multiplex PCR; the TCRdb copy retains only in-frame clones and omits some. This sample has about 270,000 clones, with around 93% found just once. Sequencing was performed on peripheral blood, taken 28 days after the second AZD1222 dose. These receptors all stem from an adult who received the AZD1222 COVID-19 vaccine. The CDR3 runs from the conserved cysteine through the conserved F or W. Fields, in order: V gene, J gene, CDR3 protein.

TRBV15	TRBJ1-4	CATSRAGTRNEKLFF
TRBV28	TRBJ2-7	CASSLLTGGSYEQYF
TRBV3-1/TRBV3-2	TRBJ1-4	CASSHDGLTIGEKLFF
TRBV7-9	TRBJ1-2	CASTVDRGYGYTF
TRBV6-5	TRBJ1-1	CASKGPSLDTEAFF
TRBV5-1	TRBJ2-6	CASSTRVSSGANVLTF
TRBV5-1	TRBJ2-7	CASSPGQGPDEQYF
TRBV5-1	TRBJ2-2	CASSLDNTGELFF
TRBV2	TRBJ2-7	CATAASYEQYF
TRBV9	TRBJ2-7	CASSVGGDEQYF
TRBV24-1	TRBJ2-1	CATSDFRGTGTPGSEQFF
TRBV4-1	TRBJ2-5	CASSPLPRVSGGPRQETQYF
TRBV10-3	TRBJ2-1	CAISEGPYSDEQFF
TRBV7-9	TRBJ2-7	CASSLVRLGSYEQYF
TRBV9	TRBJ2-1	CASSVLAEINNEQFF
TRBV5-1	TRBJ2-3	CASSLQGAGTDTQYF
TRBV4-1	TRBJ1-3	CASSQDQGAGNTIYF
TRBV7-9	TRBJ1-4	CASSGTGGLYGEKLFF
TRBV18	TRBJ2-7	CASSPRGGNEQYF
TRBV12-5	TRBJ2-3	CASGRGLTDTQYF
TRBV5-1	TRBJ1-2	CASSLALDSYGYTF
TRBV7-9	TRBJ2-1	CASSLGDAEQFF
TRBV20-1	TRBJ1-1	CSASAGMDTEAFF
TRBV11-2	TRBJ1-2	CASSFSNQTGTANYGYTF
TRBV7-2	TRBJ2-6	CASCPRSSGANVLTF
TRBV6-5	TRBJ2-3	CASSLGRGDTQYF
TRBV5-5	TRBJ2-7	CASRGSVVAGYEQYF
TRBV5-6	TRBJ1-1	CASSSGVYTEAFF
TRBV6-5	TRBJ1-6	CASSYQGAGSPLHF
TRBV19	TRBJ1-4	CASSIAGTTTNEKLFF
TRBV27	TRBJ1-1	CASSLMGPATEAFF
TRBV28	TRBJ1-1	CASSNPGQVNTEAFF
TRBV24-1	TRBJ1-2	CATSDGGYGYTF
TRBV18	TRBJ1-2	CASSPPGGLRDYGYTF
TRBV7-9	TRBJ1-4	CASSLYTGFNEKLFF
TRBV5-1	TRBJ2-2	CASSLEALGGELFF
TRBV10-3	TRBJ2-7	CAISQTGTSGTYEQYF
TRBV5-4	TRBJ2-5	CASSLQTQETQYF
TRBV12-3/TRBV12-4	TRBJ1-5	CASSLAGPQPQHF
TRBV2	TRBJ2-2	CATSDSGGGTGELFF
TRBV6-2/TRBV6-3	TRBJ1-5	CASSYRERQPQHF
TRBV19	TRBJ1-3	CASSIQDSGNTIYF
TRBV7-9	TRBJ2-7	CASSHPRDLLSYSYEQYF
TRBV6-6	TRBJ2-5	CASSYSGGARGETQYF
TRBV29-1	TRBJ2-7	CSVDPGLALDEQYF
TRBV28	TRBJ2-2	CASSLNSGTGNTGELFF
TRBV30	TRBJ1-5	CAWSPQGLFNQPQHF
TRBV28	TRBJ2-7	CASSPPGRGGYEQYF
TRBV3-1/TRBV3-2	TRBJ2-7	CASSQQAAPYEQYF
TRBV14	TRBJ2-1	CASSPYRSSYNEQFF